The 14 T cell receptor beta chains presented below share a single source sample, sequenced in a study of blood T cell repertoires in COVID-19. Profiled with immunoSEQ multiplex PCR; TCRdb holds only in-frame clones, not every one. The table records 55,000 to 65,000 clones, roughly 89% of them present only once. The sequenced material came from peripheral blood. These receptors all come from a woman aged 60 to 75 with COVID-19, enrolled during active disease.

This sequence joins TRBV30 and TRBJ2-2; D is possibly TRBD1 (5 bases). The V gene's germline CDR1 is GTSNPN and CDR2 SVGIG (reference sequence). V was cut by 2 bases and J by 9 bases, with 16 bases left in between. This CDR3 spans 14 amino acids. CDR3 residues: CAWSHAAGSRELFF. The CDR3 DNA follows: TGTGCCTGGAGTCACGCGGCAGGGTCCAGGGAGCTGTTTTTT. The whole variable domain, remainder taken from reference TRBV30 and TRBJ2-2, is SQTIHQWPATLVQPVGSPLSLECTVEGTSNPNLYWYRQAAGRGLQLLFYSVGIGQISSEVPQNLSASRPQDRQFILSSKKLLLSDSGFYLCAWSHAAGSRELFFGEGSRLTVL.

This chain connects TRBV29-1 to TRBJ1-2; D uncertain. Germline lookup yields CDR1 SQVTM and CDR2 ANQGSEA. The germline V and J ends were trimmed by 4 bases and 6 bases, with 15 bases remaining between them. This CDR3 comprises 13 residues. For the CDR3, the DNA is TGCAGCGTTGGGCGGGTGGGGAGGAATGGCTACACCTTC. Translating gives CSVGRVGRNGYTF.

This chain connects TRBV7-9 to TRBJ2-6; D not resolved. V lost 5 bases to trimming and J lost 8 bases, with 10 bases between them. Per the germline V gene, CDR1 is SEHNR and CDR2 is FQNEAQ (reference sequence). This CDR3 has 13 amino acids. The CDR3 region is CASSQPGSNVLTF. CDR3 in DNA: TGTGCCAGCAGCCAACCCGGGTCCAACGTCCTGACTTTC.

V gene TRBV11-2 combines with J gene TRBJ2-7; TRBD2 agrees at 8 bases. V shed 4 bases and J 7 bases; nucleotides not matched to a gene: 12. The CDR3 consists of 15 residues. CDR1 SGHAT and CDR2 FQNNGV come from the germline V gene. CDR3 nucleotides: TGTGCCAGCAGCTCGTTAGCGGGAACAGAGGGGGAGCAGTACTTC. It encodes CASSSLAGTEGEQYF.

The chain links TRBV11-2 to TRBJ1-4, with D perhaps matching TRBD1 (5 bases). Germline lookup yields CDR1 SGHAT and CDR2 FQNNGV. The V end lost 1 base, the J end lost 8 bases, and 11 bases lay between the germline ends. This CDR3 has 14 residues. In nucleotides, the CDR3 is TGTGCCAGCAGCTTAGGGCAGGGAGGGGAAAAACTGTTTTTT. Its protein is CASSLGQGGEKLFF.

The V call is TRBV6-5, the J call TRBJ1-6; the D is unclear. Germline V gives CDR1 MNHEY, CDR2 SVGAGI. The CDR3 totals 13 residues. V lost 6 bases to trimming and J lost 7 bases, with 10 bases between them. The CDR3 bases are TGTGCCAGCAGAAGTACAGACAATTCACCCCTCCACTTT. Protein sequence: CASRSTDNSPLHF.

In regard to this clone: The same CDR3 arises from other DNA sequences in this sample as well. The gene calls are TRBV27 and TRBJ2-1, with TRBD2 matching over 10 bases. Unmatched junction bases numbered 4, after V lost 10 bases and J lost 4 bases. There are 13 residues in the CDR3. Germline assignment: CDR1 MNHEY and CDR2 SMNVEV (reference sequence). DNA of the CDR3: TGTGCCACCCGGACTAGCGGTTACAATGAGCAGTTCTTC. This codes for CATRTSGYNEQFF.

The CDR3 DNA follows: TGTGCCAGCAGCCAAGATCACCGGGAGAGGCAATACAATGAGCAGTTCTTC. Residues: CASSQDHRERQYNEQFF. This sequence joins TRBV14 and TRBJ2-1, with D perhaps matching TRBD2 (6 bases). Germline CDR1 SGHDN, CDR2 FVKESK. V was clipped by 0 bases and J by 4 bases, with 16 bases between them. This CDR3 comprises 17 residues. The full variable domain, with the rest looked up from reference TRBV14 and TRBJ2-1, is EAGVTQFPSHSVIEKGQTVTLRCDPISGHDNLYWYRRVMGKEIKFLLHFVKESKQDESGMPNNRFLAERTGGTYSTLKVQPAELEDSGVYFCASSQDHRERQYNEQFFGPGTRLTVL.

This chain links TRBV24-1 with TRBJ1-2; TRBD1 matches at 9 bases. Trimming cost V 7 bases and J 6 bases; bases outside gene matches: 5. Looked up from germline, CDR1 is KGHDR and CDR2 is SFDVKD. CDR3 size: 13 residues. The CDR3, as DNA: TGTGCCACCAGGAAGGGACAGGGACATGGCTACACCTTC. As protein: CATRKGQGHGYTF.

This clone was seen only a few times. The CDR3 DNA follows: TGTGCCAGCAGCTTTTTAGCCGGGGAGCTGTTTTTT. It translates to CASSFLAGELFF. V gene TRBV5-4 combines with J gene TRBJ2-2; D call uncertain. Germline V gene lookup returns CDR1 SGHNT and CDR2 YYREEE (reference sequence). The CDR3 is 12 residues long. V lost 2 bases and J 6 bases, leaving 5 bases between the germline ends.

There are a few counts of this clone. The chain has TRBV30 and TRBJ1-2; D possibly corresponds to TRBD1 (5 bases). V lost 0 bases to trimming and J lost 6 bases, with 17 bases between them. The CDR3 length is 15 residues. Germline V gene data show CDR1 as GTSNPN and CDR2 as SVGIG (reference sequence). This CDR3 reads CAWSVRRQPFNGYTF. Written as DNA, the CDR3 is TGTGCCTGGAGTGTAAGGAGACAGCCGTTCAATGGCTACACCTTC.

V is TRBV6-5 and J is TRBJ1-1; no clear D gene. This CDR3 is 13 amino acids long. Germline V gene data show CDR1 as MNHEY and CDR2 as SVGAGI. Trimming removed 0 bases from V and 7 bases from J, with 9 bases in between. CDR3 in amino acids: CASSYSRTVEAFF. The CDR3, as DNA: TGTGCCAGCAGTTACTCACGGACTGTTGAAGCTTTCTTT.

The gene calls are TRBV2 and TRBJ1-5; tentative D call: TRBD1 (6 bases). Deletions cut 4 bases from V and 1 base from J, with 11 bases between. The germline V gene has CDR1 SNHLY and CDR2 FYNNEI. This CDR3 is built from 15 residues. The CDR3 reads CASSGARGSNQPQHF. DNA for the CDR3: TGTGCCAGCAGTGGGGCCAGGGGAAGCAATCAGCCCCAGCATTTT. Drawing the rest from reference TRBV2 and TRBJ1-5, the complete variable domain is EPEVTQTPSHQVTQMGQEVILRCVPISNHLYFYWYRQILGQKVEFLVSFYNNEISEKSEIFDDQFSVERPDGSNFTLKIRSTKLEDSAMYFCASSGARGSNQPQHFGDGTRLSIL.

The CDR3 spells CASSVGPKLAGWNEQFF. The CDR3 DNA reads as TGTGCCAGCAGCGTAGGCCCCAAGCTAGCGGGATGGAATGAGCAGTTCTTC. The rearrangement uses TRBV9 and TRBJ2-1; 9 bases are shared with TRBD2. The CDR3 has 17 residues. Trimming removed 0 bases from V and 7 bases from J; junction bases left unmatched: 11. From germline, CDR1 is SGDLS and CDR2 YYNGEE.